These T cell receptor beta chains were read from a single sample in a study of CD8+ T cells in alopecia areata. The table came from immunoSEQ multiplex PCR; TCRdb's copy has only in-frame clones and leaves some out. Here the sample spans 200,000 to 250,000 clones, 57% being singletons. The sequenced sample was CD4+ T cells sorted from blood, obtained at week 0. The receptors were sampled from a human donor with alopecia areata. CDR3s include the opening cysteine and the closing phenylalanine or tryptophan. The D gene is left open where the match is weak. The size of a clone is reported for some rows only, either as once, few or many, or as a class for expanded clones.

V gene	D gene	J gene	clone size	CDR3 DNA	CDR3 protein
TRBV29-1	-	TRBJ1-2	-	TGCAGCGTTGAAGGGTATAGGGGCTACACCTTC	CSVEGYRGYTF
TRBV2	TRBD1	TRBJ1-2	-	TGTGCCAGCATTACCCAAGGGACAGACTATGGCTACACCTTC	CASITQGTDYGYTF
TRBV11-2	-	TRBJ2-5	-	TGTGCCAGCAGCTTAGATCGGGAGACCCAGTACTTC	CASSLDRETQYF
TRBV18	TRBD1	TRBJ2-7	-	TGTGCCAGCTCACCCGTCTGGACAGGGGACTACGAGCAGTACTTC	CASSPVWTGDYEQYF
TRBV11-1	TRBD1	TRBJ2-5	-	TGTGCCAGCAGCGCGACAGGGCCTCAAGAGACCCAGTACTTC	CASSATGPQETQYF
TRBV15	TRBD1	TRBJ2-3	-	TGTGCCACCAGCGCCCAGGGGGCGAGAACTAGCACAGATACGCAGTATTTT	CATSAQGARTSTDTQYF
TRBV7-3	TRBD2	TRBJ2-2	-	TGTGCCAGCAGCCCCTGGACTAGCGGGAGCCCCGGGGAGCTGTTTTTT	CASSPWTSGSPGELFF
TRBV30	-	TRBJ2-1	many	TGTGCCTGGAGTGCCACTAACCCAGCCAATGAGCAGTTCTTC	CAWSATNPANEQFF
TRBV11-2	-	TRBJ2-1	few	TGTGCCAGCAGCTTAGCTTTAGGACGCAATGAGCAGTTCTTC	CASSLALGRNEQFF
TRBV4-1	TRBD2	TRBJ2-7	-	TGCGCCAGCAGCCGCAAAGCGGGGACTAGCGGCCTCTCATCCTACGAGCAGTACTTC	CASSRKAGTSGLSSYEQYF
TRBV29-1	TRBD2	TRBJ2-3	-	TGCAGCGTGACGAGAGGGCTAGCGGGGGGGTTAGATACGCAGTATTTT	CSVTRGLAGGLDTQYF
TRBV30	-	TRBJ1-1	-	TGTGCCTGGAAAGCAAACACTGAAGCTTTCTTT	CAWKANTEAFF
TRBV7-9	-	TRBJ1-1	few	TGTGCCAGCAACTTCGGACCCGAGGGCACTGAAGCTTTCTTT	CASNFGPEGTEAFF
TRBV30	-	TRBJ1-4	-	TGTGCCTGGAGTACTCCGACCCGGGGGCGTGAAAAACTGTTTTTT	CAWSTPTRGREKLFF
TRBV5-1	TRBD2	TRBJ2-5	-	TGCGCCAGCAGCTTGGGTGCCAGCGGGGGAGCTCGAGGGGAGACCCAGTACTTC	CASSLGASGGARGETQYF